The 18 T cell receptor beta chains in this list originate from one sample, sequenced in a study of blood T cell repertoires in COVID-19. Data came from immunoSEQ multiplex PCR; TCRdb stores just in-frame clones and leaves some out. The sample consists of more than 95,000 clones, 75% to 95% of them appearing once. Material for sequencing was peripheral blood. The source is a human donor in a cohort sampled during active COVID-19.

The chain has TRBV6-5 and TRBJ1-5; no clear D gene. CDR1 is MNHEY, CDR2 SVGAGI, per germline. V was pared by 2 bases and J by 5 bases, with 13 bases between. The CDR3 has 15 amino acids. The CDR3 reads CASSYGSGFDQPQHF. DNA of the CDR3: TGTGCCAGCAGTTACGGGTCGGGGTTTGATCAGCCCCAGCATTTT.

The genes are TRBV18 and TRBJ1-1; D is possibly TRBD1 (6 bases). The V gene's germline CDR1 is KGHSH and CDR2 LQKENI. The CDR3 is 14 residues long. The V end lost 4 bases, the J end lost 1 base, and 10 bases lay between the germline ends. The CDR3 reads CASSLGTSNTEAFF. The CDR3 DNA is TGTGCCAGCTCACTGGGGACATCGAACACTGAAGCTTTCTTT.

The V and J genes are TRBV7-8 and TRBJ1-2; 10 nucleotides match TRBD1. J was trimmed by 2 bases and V by 5 bases; bases with no gene match: 2. The CDR3 extends over 14 amino acids. Germline CDR1 SGHVS, CDR2 FQNEAQ. The CDR3 loop is CASSPTGGNYGYTF. CDR3 sequence (DNA): TGTGCCAGCAGCCCGACAGGGGGCAACTATGGCTACACCTTC.

This chain links TRBV7-2 with TRBJ2-1, with 12 bases identical to TRBD2. This CDR3 spans 17 amino acids. V lost 1 base to trimming and J lost 7 bases; unmatched junction nucleotides: 8. CDR1 is SGHTA and CDR2 is FQGNSA in the germline V gene. The CDR3 sequence is CASSLGASGGARNEQFF. The CDR3 nucleotides read TGTGCCAGCAGCTTAGGGGCTAGCGGGGGGGCGAGGAATGAGCAGTTCTTC.

The J gene is TRBJ1-2, the V gene TRBV29-1; D remains ambiguous. This CDR3 has 11 residues. V lost 7 bases and J lost 6, with 12 bases in between. Germline V lookup: CDR1 SQVTM, CDR2 ANQGSEA. CDR3 sequence: CSAGFDDGYTF. The DNA for the CDR3 is TGCAGCGCCGGGTTCGACGATGGCTACACCTTC.

CDR3 sequence (DNA): TGTGCCAGCAGCCAAGGGATAGCGGGAGTCGCCTACGAGCAGTACTTC. Translated, it gives CASSQGIAGVAYEQYF. The genes are TRBV4-2 and TRBJ2-7; 9 bases map to TRBD2. V shed 1 base and J 2 bases; nucleotides not matched to a gene: 6. Looked up from germline, CDR1 is LGHNA and CDR2 is YNFKEQ. CDR3 length: 16 residues.

V usage is TRBV27 and J usage is TRBJ1-1, with 11 bases aligning to TRBD1. Trimming removed 5 bases from V and 3 bases from J; junction bases left unmatched: 2. The germline V gene encodes CDR1 MNHEY and CDR2 SMNVEV (reference sequence). This CDR3 contains 14 residues. The CDR3 is CASSRDRGDTEAFF. CDR3 DNA sequence: TGTGCCAGCAGTCGGGACAGGGGGGACACTGAAGCTTTCTTT.

The chain uses TRBV5-4 and TRBJ2-1, with D possibly TRBD1 on 7 matching bases. Between the trimmed V and J ends, which lost 4 bases and 7 bases, there was a span of 15 bases. Germline CDR1 SGHNT, CDR2 YYREEE (reference sequence). CDR3 size: 14 residues. CDR3 sequence (DNA): TGTGCCAGCAGCCCAGGGGGGACCCTGAATGAGCAGTTCTTC. Amino acids: CASSPGGTLNEQFF.

This chain joins TRBV7-2 and TRBJ2-2; possible D gene TRBD1, 5 bases. CDR3 size: 14 residues. The germline V gene has CDR1 SGHTA and CDR2 FQGNSA. V was cut by 1 base and J by 7 bases, with 10 bases left in between. CDR3 DNA sequence: TGTGCCAGCAGCTTAGAGGGGCGCGTCGGGGAGCTGTTTTTT. This encodes CASSLEGRVGELFF.

This rearrangement joins TRBV5-1 to TRBJ1-2; no firm D call. Looked up from germline, CDR1 is SGHRS and CDR2 is YFSETQ. The CDR3 is made up of 13 amino acids. V was shortened by 0 bases and J by 8 bases, with 11 bases between the two germline ends. The CDR3 sequence: CASSLVGREGYTF. In nucleotides, the CDR3 is TGCGCCAGCAGCTTGGTCGGGAGGGAGGGCTACACCTTC.

This chain uses TRBV10-3 with TRBJ2-7; 14 positions agree with TRBD2. The ends lost 4 bases at V and 7 bases at J; junction bases unmatched: 15. The CDR3 runs 18 residues. Germline CDR1 is ENHRY and CDR2 is SYGVKD. CDR3 protein: CAISAPGRGTSGGQEQYF. The CDR3, as DNA: TGTGCCATCAGTGCCCCAGGTAGGGGGACTAGCGGGGGACAGGAGCAGTACTTC.

J is TRBJ2-5 and V is TRBV7-8, with a possible D match to TRBD2 (6 bases). This CDR3 comprises 16 residues. V lost 4 bases to trimming and J lost 1 base, with 16 bases between them. Germline assignment: CDR1 SGHVS and CDR2 FQNEAQ. CDR3 bases: TGTGCCAGCAGCTATTCGGGAGCGGTATCCCAAGAGACCCAGTACTTC. Its translation is CASSYSGAVSQETQYF.

The chain recombines TRBV13 with TRBJ2-4; a possible D gene is TRBD1 (5 bases). Germline CDR1 is PRHDT and CDR2 is FYEKMQ (reference sequence). The V gene lost 1 base and the J gene lost 1 base, with 11 bases spanning the gap. The CDR3 covers 16 residues. The CDR3 nucleotides are TGTGCCAGCAGCTTAGATGTAGGGGCGGCCAAAAACATTCAGTACTTC. This translates into CASSLDVGAAKNIQYF.

The count of this clone is one. The chain combines TRBV7-6 with TRBJ1-1; TRBD1 matches at 9 bases. V lost 4 bases, J lost 5 bases, and 8 bases stayed unmatched. This CDR3 has 15 residues. In germline, CDR1 is SGHVS, CDR2 FNYEAQ. The CDR3 loop reads CASSSMTGGGTEAFF. The CDR3 DNA reads TGTGCCAGCAGCTCCATGACAGGGGGAGGGACTGAAGCTTTCTTT.

This clone was found once. The chain couples TRBV6-5 to TRBJ1-5; a weak D match, TRBD1 (6 bases). Germline values: CDR1 MNHEY, CDR2 SVGAGI. Trimming took off 4 bases at V and 5 bases at J, with 9 bases between the two ends. The CDR3 runs 13 residues. CDR3: CASSFDRYQPQHF. CDR3 bases: TGTGCCAGCAGTTTTGACAGGTATCAGCCCCAGCATTTT.

The rearrangement joins TRBV5-6 to TRBJ2-3, with D possibly TRBD2 on 6 matching bases. This CDR3 comprises 17 residues. The germline V gene has CDR1 SGHDT and CDR2 YYEEEE. The V end lost 0 bases, the J end lost 0 bases, and 14 bases lay between the germline ends. Here the CDR3 DNA reads TGTGCCAGCAGCTTGGAGGCGGGATTAACTAGCACAGATACGCAGTATTTT. This sequence encodes CASSLEAGLTSTDTQYF.

This chain links TRBV30 with TRBJ2-1; D perhaps matches TRBD1 (5 bases). This CDR3 comprises 14 residues. Germline V gives CDR1 GTSNPN, CDR2 SVGIG (reference sequence). The V gene lost 3 bases and the J gene lost 5 bases, with 14 bases spanning the gap. The CDR3 DNA reads as TGTGCCTGGAGGCGTCGGCAGGGTGACAATGAGCAGTTCTTC. Protein: CAWRRRQGDNEQFF.

This chain connects TRBV7-9 to TRBJ2-7; 7 positions match TRBD2. The CDR3 extends over 14 amino acids. Germline loops: CDR1 SEHNR, CDR2 FQNEAQ (reference sequence). Trimming at V came to 6 bases and at J to 6 bases, leaving 11 bases not matched to a gene. DNA of the CDR3: TGTGCCAGCAGGGGAGGGACGGGCTTTAGCGAGCAGTACTTC. As protein: CASRGGTGFSEQYF.